The T cell receptor beta chain under discussion was sequenced for a study of blood T cell repertoires in COVID-19. Study at large: T cells, B-cell-depleted T cells, or PBMCs provided the cDNA or gDNA that served as material.

CDR3 size: 11 residues. The germline V gene encodes CDR1 SGHVS and CDR2 FQNEAQ. V was pared by 4 bases and J by 5 bases, with 6 bases between. In the authors' methods: Amplification of reference gene primers was used by the study to estimate nucleated cell counts. Generated by immunoSEQ multiplex PCR, the TCRdb table keeps only in-frame clones and is missing some. V and J calls and clone size are as listed in that table; D and trimming were resolved from the DNA. The sample carries 70,000 to 80,000 clones, roughly 85% recorded once. The TCR was taken from a woman over 75 with active or convalescent COVID-19. This chain joins TRBV7-8 and TRBJ2-7; tentative D call: TRBD1 (6 bases). Sequencing was performed on peripheral blood. In DNA form, the CDR3 reads TGTGCCAGCAGCTCAGGGGACGAGCAGTACTTC. It specifies CASSSGDEQYF.